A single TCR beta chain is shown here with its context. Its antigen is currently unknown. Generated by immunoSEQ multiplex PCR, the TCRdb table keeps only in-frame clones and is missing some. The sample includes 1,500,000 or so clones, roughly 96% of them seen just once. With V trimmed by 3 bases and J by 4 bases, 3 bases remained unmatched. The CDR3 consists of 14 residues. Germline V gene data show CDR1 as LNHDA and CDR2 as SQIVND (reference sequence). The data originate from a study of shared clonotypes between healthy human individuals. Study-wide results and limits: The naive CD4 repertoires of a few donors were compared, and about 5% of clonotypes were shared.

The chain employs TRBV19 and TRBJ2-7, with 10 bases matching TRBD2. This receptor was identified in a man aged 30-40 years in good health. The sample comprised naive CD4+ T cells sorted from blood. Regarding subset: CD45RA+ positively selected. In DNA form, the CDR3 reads TGTGCCAGTAGTATTGGTAGCGGGAGGTACGAGCAGTACTTC. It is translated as CASSIGSGRYEQYF.